This T cell receptor (beta chain) was sequenced in a study of regulatory T cells in long-lasting Graves disease. CDR3-region Arm-PCR and iRepertoire HTBI primers produced the TCR beta libraries. In TCRdb, the multiplex PCR reads were re-called with MiXCR into one record per CDR3 protein. Here the sample spans roughly 560,000 distinct CDR3 sequences, 12% being singletons. The time point denotes: newly diagnosed GD, antithyroid drugs for less than 3 months. Isolated PBMC RNA provided the starting material for the TCR library. Trimming at V came to 2 bases and at J to 5 bases, leaving 4 bases not matched to a gene. The germline V gene has CDR1 LNHNV and CDR2 YYDKDF (reference sequence). CDR3 size: 16 residues. This same sample was also part of a study on T cells in Graves' hyperthyroidism and ophthalmopathy.

The rearrangement uses TRBV15 and TRBJ2-1, with 12 bases matching TRBD2. This sequence was found in a woman in her thirties with Graves disease. The input for sequencing was peripheral blood mononuclear cells (PBMCs), taken at new diagnosis, from a patient treated with antithyroid drugs. CDR3 loop: CATSRSRTSGNNEQFF. The CDR3 coding sequence is TGTGCCACCAGCAGATCAAGGACTAGCGGGAACAATGAGCAGTTCTTC.